This T cell receptor beta chain was recorded in a study of post-analysis software for immune sequencing data. Study at large: There were relapsing-remitting, secondary progressive and progressive-relapsing multiple sclerosis among the disease courses included. Findings and caveats of the study: There was significantly lower normalized Chao1 diversity in multiple sclerosis patients than in controls. In patients, five TRBV segments were more frequent than in controls, with TRBV5-6, TRBV5-1 and TRBV20-1 among them. Same-batch samples co-clustered strongly by F measure.

Carried by the TCR beta cDNA libraries were unique molecular identifiers. T cells numbering about 0.85 to 11 million gave rise to roughly 550,000 cDNA molecules. MiXCR, run by TCRdb on the PCR reads, gives a single entry per CDR3 protein. Of around 770,000 distinct CDR3 sequences in the sample, around 45% were seen once. Trimming took 11 bases from V and 8 from J, leaving 12 bases between them. This CDR3 is 10 amino acids long. Germline V gene data show CDR1 as MNHEY and CDR2 as SMNVEV (reference sequence). In the case of this clonotype: Its antigen is currently unknown.

Sequencing was performed on blood. The receptor was isolated from a girl aged 5-17 years with multiple sclerosis. The rearrangement joins TRBV27 to TRBJ1-1; weak D call: TRBD1 (5 bases). The CDR3 spells CAGHGGEAFF. The CDR3 DNA reads TGTGCCGGCCACGGGGGAGAAGCTTTCTTT.